This T cell receptor beta chain appears in the sequencing data of a study of blood T cell repertoires in COVID-19. Study context: There were acute and convalescent COVID-19 samples, and they came from the United States, Italy and Spain. T cells, B-cell-depleted T cells, or PBMCs provided the cDNA or gDNA that served as material.

Between the trimmed V and J ends, which lost 6 bases and 6 bases, there was a span of 21 bases. The CDR3 runs 16 residues. The germline CDR1 and CDR2 sequences are SGHNT and YYREEE (reference sequence). Methods used by the authors: Estimation of nucleated cell counts relied on the amplification of reference gene primers. Sequencing was performed with immunoSEQ multiplex PCR; in TCRdb, only in-frame clones are kept and a portion is missing. The D gene and trimming were derived from the DNA, and the V and J assignments and clone size from that table. The data show approximately 150,000 clones, 75% to 90% seen once. During active infection, Seattle patients enrolled and were then monitored through disease.

This chain uses TRBV5-4 with TRBJ2-2; D perhaps matches TRBD1 (5 bases). Sequenced material: peripheral blood. The TCR comes from a man younger than 35 with COVID-19, enrolled during active disease. The CDR3 region has the DNA TGTGCCAGCACCCCAGGTGGGGCGGCGGATCCCGGGGAGCTGTTTTTT. Encoded protein: CASTPGGAADPGELFF. Variable domain in full (rest from reference TRBV5-4 and TRBJ2-2): ETGVTQSPTHLIKTRGQQVTLRCSSQSGHNTVSWYQQALGQGPQFIFQYYREEENGRGNFPPRFSGLQFPNYSSELNVNALELDDSALYLCASTPGGAADPGELFFGEGSRLTVL.